The sequence of this T cell receptor beta chain was determined in a study of B cell selection in AIRE deficiency. CDR1 and CDR2 from the germline V gene are SGHAT and FQNNGV. The CDR3 loop spans 18 amino acids. V shed 1 base and J 5 bases; nucleotides not matched to a gene: 11. As to this clone: Antigen specificity is unknown.

Conventional CD4 T cells were sorted as CD4+CD127+ cells. Study-wide findings and caveats: Of approximately 3,600 shared Treg TCRbeta sequences, roughly 31% were healthy-donor-only and over 9% patient-only. Shared Treg sequences were biased toward short CDR3s with few non-templated nucleotide insertions.

Method: immunoSEQ multiplex PCR; TCRdb's copy keeps in-frame clones and lacks some. Of fewer than 25,000 clones in the sample, 97% were seen once. The clonotype originates from a human donor with AIRE deficiency. Sequenced material: conventional CD4+ T cells sorted from PBMCs. V usage is TRBV11-2 and J usage is TRBJ2-5; 12 bases map to TRBD2. The CDR3, as DNA: TGTGCCAGCAGCTTAGGGTCTAGCGGGAGGGCCTATGCCGAGACCCAGTACTTC. It yields the protein CASSLGSSGRAYAETQYF.